The clone carrying this T cell receptor (beta chain) was observed once. The record originates from a study of T cell responses to AZD1222 COVID-19 vaccine. Trimming at V came to 0 bases and at J to 6 bases, leaving 7 bases not matched to a gene. CDR3 length: 16 amino acids. Per the germline V gene, CDR1 is KGHDR and CDR2 is SFDVKD. Sequencing was performed with immunoSEQ multiplex PCR; in TCRdb, only in-frame clones are kept and a portion is missing. This sample has approximately 140,000 clones, with about 91% found just once. This receptor was identified in an adult in good health. The sequenced sample was peripheral blood, obtained on day 0 of AZD1222 vaccination. V gene TRBV24-1 combines with J gene TRBJ2-3, with TRBD1 matching over 8 bases. CDR3 coding DNA: TGTGCCACCAGTGATTTGGAACGAAGGACAGGGGATACGCAGTATTTT. Its translation is CATSDLERRTGDTQYF.